The rows below give T cell receptor beta chains drawn from one sample of a study of cytomegalovirus exposure and HLA in healthy donors. Sequencing was performed with immunoSEQ multiplex PCR; in TCRdb, only in-frame clones are kept and a portion is missing. In the table there are around 200,000 clones, 82% of which are singletons. The material sequenced was PBMCs. The receptors stem from a woman in her late teens or twenties in good health and CMV-seronegative. The CDR3 runs from the conserved cysteine through the conserved F or W. The order of the fields is D gene, J gene, CDR3 length, clone size, V gene, CDR3 DNA, CDR3 protein. The D gene is left open where the match is weak. Not every row has a clone size; where given, it reads once, few, many or a size class.

D gene: TRBD2
J gene: TRBJ2-3
CDR3 length: 18
clone size: .
V gene: TRBV28
CDR3 DNA: TGTGCCAGCAGTTTGGGGACTAGCGGGAGGGCCGTTGCAGATACGCAGTATTTT
CDR3 protein: CASSLGTSGRAVADTQYF

D gene: TRBD2
J gene: TRBJ2-1
CDR3 length: 16
clone size: .
V gene: TRBV5-1
CDR3 DNA: TGCGCCAGCACCATGGGGGGGACTAGCGGGACCAATGAGCAGTTCTTC
CDR3 protein: CASTMGGTSGTNEQFF

D gene: TRBD2
J gene: TRBJ2-7
CDR3 length: 12
clone size: .
V gene: TRBV6-5
CDR3 DNA: TGTGCCACACAACTAGCGGGATACGAGCAGTACTTC
CDR3 protein: CATQLAGYEQYF

D gene: TRBD2
J gene: TRBJ2-2
CDR3 length: 14
clone size: .
V gene: TRBV6-1
CDR3 DNA: TGTGCCAGCAGAACGACTAGCGGGGGCGGGGAGCTGTTTTTT
CDR3 protein: CASRTTSGGGELFF

D gene: .
J gene: TRBJ2-5
CDR3 length: 14
clone size: .
V gene: TRBV18
CDR3 DNA: TGTGCCAGCTCACCGTTCCGAGGGAAAGAGACCCAGTACTTC
CDR3 protein: CASSPFRGKETQYF

D gene: .
J gene: TRBJ1-2
CDR3 length: 12
clone size: .
V gene: TRBV6-6
CDR3 DNA: TGTGCCAGCAGTTCGGGGGACTATGGCTACACCTTC
CDR3 protein: CASSSGDYGYTF

D gene: .
J gene: TRBJ2-2
CDR3 length: 18
clone size: once
V gene: TRBV19
CDR3 DNA: TGTGCCAGTACCCTACAGCGGGACAAACCCACGAACACCGGGGAGCTGTTTTTT
CDR3 protein: CASTLQRDKPTNTGELFF

D gene: TRBD2
J gene: TRBJ2-5
CDR3 length: 20
clone size: .
V gene: TRBV4-2
CDR3 DNA: TGTGCCAGCAGCCAGACGGGACCCAACCCCGGGACTAGCAGTCAAGAGACCCAGTACTTC
CDR3 protein: CASSQTGPNPGTSSQETQYF

D gene: .
J gene: TRBJ1-3
CDR3 length: 16
clone size: .
V gene: TRBV28
CDR3 DNA: TGTGCCAGCAGTTTGTATACAGGGCTGCCTGGAAACACCATATATTTT
CDR3 protein: CASSLYTGLPGNTIYF

D gene: .
J gene: TRBJ2-2
CDR3 length: 14
clone size: .
V gene: TRBV7-6
CDR3 DNA: TGTGCCAGCAGCCCTACAGCGAACACCGGGGAGCTGTTTTTT
CDR3 protein: CASSPTANTGELFF